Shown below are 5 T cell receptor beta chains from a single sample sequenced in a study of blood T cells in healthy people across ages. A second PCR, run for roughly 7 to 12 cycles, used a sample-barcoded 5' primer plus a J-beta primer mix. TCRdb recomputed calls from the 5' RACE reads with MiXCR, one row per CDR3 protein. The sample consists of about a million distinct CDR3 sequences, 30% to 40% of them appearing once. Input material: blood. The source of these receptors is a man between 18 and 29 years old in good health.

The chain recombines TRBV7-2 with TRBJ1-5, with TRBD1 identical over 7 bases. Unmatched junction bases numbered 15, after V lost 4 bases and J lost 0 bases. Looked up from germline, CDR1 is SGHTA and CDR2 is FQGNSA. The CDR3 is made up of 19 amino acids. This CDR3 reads CASSSNRGVPCYSNQPQHF. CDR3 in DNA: TGTGCCAGCAGCTCCAACAGGGGCGTCCCCTGTTATAGCAATCAGCCCCAGCATTTT.

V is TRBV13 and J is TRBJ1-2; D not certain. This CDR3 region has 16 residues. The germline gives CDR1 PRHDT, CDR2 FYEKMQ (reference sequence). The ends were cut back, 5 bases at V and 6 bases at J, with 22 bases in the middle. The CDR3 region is CASSRGYIERGDGYTF. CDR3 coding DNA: TGTGCCAGCAGCCGTGGATATATCGAAAGAGGAGATGGCTACACCTTC.

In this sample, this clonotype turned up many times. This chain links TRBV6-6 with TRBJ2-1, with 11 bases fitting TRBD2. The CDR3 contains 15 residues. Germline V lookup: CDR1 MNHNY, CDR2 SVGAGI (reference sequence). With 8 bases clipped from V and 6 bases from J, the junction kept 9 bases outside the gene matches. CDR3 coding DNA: TGTGCCAGCCGACCTAGCGGGGGGCCGTTCAATGAGCAGTTCTTC. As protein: CASRPSGGPFNEQFF.

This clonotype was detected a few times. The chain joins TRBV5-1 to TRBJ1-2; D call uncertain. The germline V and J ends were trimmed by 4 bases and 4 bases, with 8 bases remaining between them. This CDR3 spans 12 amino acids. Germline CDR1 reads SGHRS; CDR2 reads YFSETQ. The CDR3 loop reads CASSMASYGYTF. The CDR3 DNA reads TGCGCCAGCAGCATGGCCTCCTATGGCTACACCTTC.

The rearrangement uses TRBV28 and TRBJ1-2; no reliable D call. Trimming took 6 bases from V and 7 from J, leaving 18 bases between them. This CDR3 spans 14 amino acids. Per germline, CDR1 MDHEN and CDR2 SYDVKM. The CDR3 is CASSLRDKVAGYTF. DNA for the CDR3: TGTGCCAGCAGCCTTCGAGATAAGGTTGCTGGCTACACCTTC.